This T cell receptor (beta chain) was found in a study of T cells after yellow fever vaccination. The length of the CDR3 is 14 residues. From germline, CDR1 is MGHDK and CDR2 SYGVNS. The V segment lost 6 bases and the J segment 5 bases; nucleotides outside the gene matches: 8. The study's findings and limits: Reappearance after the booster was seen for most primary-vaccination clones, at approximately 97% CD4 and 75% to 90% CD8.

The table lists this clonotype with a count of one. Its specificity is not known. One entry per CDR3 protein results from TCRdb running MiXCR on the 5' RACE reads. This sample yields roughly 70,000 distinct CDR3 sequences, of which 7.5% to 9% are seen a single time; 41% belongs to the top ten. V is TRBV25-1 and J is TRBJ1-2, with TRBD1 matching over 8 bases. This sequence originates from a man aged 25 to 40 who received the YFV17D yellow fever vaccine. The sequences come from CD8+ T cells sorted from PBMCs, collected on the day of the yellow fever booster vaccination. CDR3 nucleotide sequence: TGTGCCAGCAGCACGACAGGGGTCCGGTATGGCTACACCTTC. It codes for CASSTTGVRYGYTF.